This T cell receptor (beta chain) emerged from a study of CD8+CD57+ T cells in acquired aplastic anemia. For CDR3 and TCR beta VDJ profiling, genomic DNA was the template used. TCRdb processed the reads anew with MiXCR; each CDR3 protein has one entry. The table has approximately 130,000 distinct CDR3 sequences, 45% to 60% seen once. An expansion of CD8+CD57+ cells by flow cytometry had been shown in patients chosen for sequencing. No therapy was given to patients before blood sampling. J gave up 5 bases and V 5 bases, and 4 bases lay outside the gene matches. The CDR3 is 14 residues long. Germline loops: CDR1 SNHLY, CDR2 FYNNEI.

The receptor's source is a human donor with aplastic anemia. Material for sequencing was sorted CD4+, CD8+, or CD8+CD57+ T cells (not recorded which) from PBMCs. The gene calls are TRBV2 and TRBJ2-5; 11 positions match TRBD1. CDR3 sequence reads: CASSLDRGQETQYF. CDR3 nucleotide sequence: TGTGCCAGCAGTTTGGACAGGGGGCAGGAGACCCAGTACTTC.